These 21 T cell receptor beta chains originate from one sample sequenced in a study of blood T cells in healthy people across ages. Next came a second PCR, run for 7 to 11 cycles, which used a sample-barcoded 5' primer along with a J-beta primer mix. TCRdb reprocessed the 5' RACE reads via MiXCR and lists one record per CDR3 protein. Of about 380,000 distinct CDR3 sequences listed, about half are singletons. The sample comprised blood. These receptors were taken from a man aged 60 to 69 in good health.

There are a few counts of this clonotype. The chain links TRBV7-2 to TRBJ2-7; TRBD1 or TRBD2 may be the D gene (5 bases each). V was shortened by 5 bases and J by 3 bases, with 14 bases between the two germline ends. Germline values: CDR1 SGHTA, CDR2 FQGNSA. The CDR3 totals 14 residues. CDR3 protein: CASSQPPRGYEQYF. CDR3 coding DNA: TGTGCCAGCAGCCAACCTCCGAGGGGCTACGAGCAGTACTTC.

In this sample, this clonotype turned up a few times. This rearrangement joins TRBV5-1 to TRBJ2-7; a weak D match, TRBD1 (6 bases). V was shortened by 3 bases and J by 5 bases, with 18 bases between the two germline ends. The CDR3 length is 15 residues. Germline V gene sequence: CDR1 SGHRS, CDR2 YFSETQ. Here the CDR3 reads CASSSRQAPGDEQYF. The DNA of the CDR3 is TGCGCCAGCAGCTCAAGACAGGCCCCGGGCGACGAGCAGTACTTC. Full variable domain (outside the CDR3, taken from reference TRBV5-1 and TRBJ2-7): KAGVTQTPRYLIKTRGQQVTLSCSPISGHRSVSWYQQTPGQGLQFLFEYFSETQRNKGNFPGRFSGRQFSNSRSEMNVSTLELGDSALYLCASSSRQAPGDEQYFGPGTRLTVT.

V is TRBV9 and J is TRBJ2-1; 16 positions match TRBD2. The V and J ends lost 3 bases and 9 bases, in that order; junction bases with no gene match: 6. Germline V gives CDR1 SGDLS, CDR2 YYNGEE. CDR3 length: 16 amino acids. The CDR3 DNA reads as TGTGCCAGCAGCGGGGGACTAGCGGGGGGGCAGACTGAGCAGTTCTTC. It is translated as CASSGGLAGGQTEQFF.

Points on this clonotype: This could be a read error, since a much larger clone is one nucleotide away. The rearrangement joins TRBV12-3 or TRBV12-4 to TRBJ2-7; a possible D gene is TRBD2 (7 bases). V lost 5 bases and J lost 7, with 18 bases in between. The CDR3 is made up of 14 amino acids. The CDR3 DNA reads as TGTGCCAGCAGTCGGGCTGGGGGGGACAATGAGCAGTACTTC. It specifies CASSRAGGDNEQYF.

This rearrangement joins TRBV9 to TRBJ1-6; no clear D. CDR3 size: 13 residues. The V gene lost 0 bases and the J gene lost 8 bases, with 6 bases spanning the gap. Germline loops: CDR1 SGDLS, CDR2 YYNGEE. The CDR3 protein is CASSVGGYSPLHF. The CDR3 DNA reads TGTGCCAGCAGCGTAGGCGGCTATTCACCCCTCCACTTT.

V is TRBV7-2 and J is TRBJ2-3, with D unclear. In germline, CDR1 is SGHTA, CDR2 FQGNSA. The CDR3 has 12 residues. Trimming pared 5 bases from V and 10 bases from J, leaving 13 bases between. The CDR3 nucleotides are TGTGCCAGCAGCCCAGACCTATTGGCGCAGTATTTT. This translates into CASSPDLLAQYF.

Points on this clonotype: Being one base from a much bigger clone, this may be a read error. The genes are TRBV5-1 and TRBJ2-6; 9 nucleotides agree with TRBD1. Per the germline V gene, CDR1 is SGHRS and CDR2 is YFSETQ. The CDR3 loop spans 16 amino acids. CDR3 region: CASSLGQGGGANVPTF. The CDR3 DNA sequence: TGCGCCAGCAGCTTGGGACAGGGGGGTGGGGCCAACGTCCCGACTTTC.

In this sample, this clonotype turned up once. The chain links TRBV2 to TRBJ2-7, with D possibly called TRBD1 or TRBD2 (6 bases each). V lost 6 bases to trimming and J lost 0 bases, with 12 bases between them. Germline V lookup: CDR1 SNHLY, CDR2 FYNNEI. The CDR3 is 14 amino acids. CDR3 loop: CASRGRGHSYEQYF. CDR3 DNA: TGTGCCAGCAGGGGTCGGGGGCACTCCTACGAGCAGTACTTC.

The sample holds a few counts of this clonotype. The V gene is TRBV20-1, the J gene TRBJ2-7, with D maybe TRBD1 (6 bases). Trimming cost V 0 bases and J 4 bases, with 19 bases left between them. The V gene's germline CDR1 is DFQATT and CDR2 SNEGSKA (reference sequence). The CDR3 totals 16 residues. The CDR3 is CSARDPVAGEKYEQYF. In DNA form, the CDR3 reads TGCAGTGCTAGAGATCCTGTAGCAGGGGAGAAATACGAGCAGTACTTC.

The CDR3 DNA sequence: TGCAGTGCTAGAGACCCCAGGACATCCTACAATGAGCAGTTCTTC. Protein sequence: CSARDPRTSYNEQFF. V usage is TRBV20-1 and J usage is TRBJ2-1; possible D gene TRBD1, 5 bases. The CDR3 is made up of 15 amino acids. The germline gives CDR1 DFQATT, CDR2 SNEGSKA (reference sequence). V lost 0 bases, J lost 1 base, and 10 bases lay in between.

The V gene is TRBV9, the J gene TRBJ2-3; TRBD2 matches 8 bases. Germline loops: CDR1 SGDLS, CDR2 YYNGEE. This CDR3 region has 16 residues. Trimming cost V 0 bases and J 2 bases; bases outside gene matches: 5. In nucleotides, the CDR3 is TGTGCCAGCAGCGTAGCTTTGCGGGGGGACACAGATACGCAGTATTTT. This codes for CASSVALRGDTDTQYF.

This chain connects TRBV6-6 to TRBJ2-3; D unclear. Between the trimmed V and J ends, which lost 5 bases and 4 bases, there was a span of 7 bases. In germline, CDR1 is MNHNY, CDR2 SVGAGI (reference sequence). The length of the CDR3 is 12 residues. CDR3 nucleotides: TGTGCCAGCAGTAGTGGATCAGATACGCAGTATTTT. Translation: CASSSGSDTQYF.

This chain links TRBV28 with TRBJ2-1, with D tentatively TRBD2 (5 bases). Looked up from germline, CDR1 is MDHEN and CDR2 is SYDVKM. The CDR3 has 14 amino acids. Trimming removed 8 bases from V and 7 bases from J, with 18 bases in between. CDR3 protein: CASGVLAFRNEQFF. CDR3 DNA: TGTGCCAGCGGTGTGCTAGCCTTCCGGAATGAGCAGTTCTTC.

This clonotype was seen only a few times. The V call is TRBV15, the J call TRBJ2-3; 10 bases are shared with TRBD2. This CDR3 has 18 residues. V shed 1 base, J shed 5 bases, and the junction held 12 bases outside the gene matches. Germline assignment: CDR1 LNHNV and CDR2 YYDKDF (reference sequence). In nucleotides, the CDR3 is TGTGCCACCAGCAGAGTTCCCCCAGCGGGAGGGCGCGGAGATACGCAGTATTTT. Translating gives CATSRVPPAGGRGDTQYF.

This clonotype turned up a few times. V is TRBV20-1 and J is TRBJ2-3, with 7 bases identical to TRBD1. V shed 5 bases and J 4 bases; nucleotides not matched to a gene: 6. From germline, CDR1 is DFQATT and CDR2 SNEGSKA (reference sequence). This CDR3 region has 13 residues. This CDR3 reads CSAEDRDPDTQYF. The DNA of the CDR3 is TGCAGTGCTGAAGACAGGGACCCAGATACGCAGTATTTT.

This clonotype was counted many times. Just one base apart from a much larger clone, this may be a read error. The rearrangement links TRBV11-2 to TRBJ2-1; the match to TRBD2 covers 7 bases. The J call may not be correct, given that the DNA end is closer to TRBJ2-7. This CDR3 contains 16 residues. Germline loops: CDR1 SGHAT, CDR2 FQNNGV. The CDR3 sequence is CASSPWEGTYYNEQYF. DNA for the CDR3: TGTGCCAGCAGCCCGTGGGAGGGCACTTACTACAATGAGCAGTACTTC.

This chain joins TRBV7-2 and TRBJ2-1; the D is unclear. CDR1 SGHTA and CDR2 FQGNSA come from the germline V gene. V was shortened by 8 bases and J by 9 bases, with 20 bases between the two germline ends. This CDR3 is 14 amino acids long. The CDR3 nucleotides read TGTGCCAGCCGCCCCGGACGTGAAGGCCGTGAGCAGTTCTTC. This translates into CASRPGREGREQFF.

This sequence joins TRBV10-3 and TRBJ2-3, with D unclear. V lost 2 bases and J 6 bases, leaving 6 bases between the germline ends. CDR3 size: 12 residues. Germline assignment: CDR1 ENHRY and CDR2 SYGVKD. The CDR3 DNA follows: TGTGCCATCAGTGAGATCGGGGATACGCAGTATTTT. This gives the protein CAISEIGDTQYF.

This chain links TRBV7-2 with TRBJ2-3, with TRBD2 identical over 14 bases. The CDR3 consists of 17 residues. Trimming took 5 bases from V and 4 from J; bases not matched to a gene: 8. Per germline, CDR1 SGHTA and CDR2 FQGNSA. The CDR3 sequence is CASSLPSGLAGADTQYF. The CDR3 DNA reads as TGTGCCAGCAGCCTACCCTCGGGACTAGCGGGAGCAGATACGCAGTATTTT.

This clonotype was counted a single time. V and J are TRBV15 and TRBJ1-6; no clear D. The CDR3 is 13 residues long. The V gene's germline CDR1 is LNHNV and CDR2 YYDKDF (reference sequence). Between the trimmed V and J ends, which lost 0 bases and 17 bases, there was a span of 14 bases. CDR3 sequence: CATSRDTGTIIHF. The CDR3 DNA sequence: TGTGCCACCAGCAGAGATACGGGCACTATCATCCACTTT.

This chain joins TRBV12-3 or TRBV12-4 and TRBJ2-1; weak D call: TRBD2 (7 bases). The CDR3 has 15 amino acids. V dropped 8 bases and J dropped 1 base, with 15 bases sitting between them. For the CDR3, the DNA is TGTGCCAGCCAAGGGGGGAGGGGGTCCTACAATGAGCAGTTCTTC. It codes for CASQGGRGSYNEQFF.